What follows are 4 T cell receptor beta chains derived from one specimen sequenced in a study of CD8 T cells in ankylosing spondylitis. TCRdb redid the calling of the 5' RACE reads with MiXCR, one entry per CDR3 protein. The repertoire has 350,000 to 400,000 distinct CDR3 sequences, 20% to 25% of them found once; the top ten carry around 13%. Sequenced input: blood, either unsorted or a sorted T cell fraction (not recorded which). All receptors come from a male donor with ankylosing spondylitis or in good health (not recorded which).

The table lists this clonotype with a few counts. The chain has TRBV4-1 and TRBJ1-6; D ambiguous. The germline V and J ends were trimmed by 4 bases and 7 bases, with 11 bases remaining between them. Germline CDR1 and CDR2: MGHRA and YSYEKL. The CDR3 covers 14 residues. The CDR3 spells CASSRIDGNSPLHF. The CDR3 DNA reads as TGCGCCAGCAGCCGAATAGACGGGAATTCACCCCTCCACTTT.

The chain combines TRBV12-3 or TRBV12-4 with TRBJ2-2, with 10 nucleotides matching TRBD2. V was pared by 11 bases and J by 0 bases, with 15 bases of the junction left unmatched. The CDR3 extends over 18 amino acids. CDR3 nucleotide sequence: TGTGCCCTCAGACTCCTTGTAGCGGGGGGACCGAACACCGGGGAGCTGTTTTTT. Translating it yields CALRLLVAGGPNTGELFF.

This clonotype has more than one count but fewer than ten. The chain is built from TRBV10-2 and TRBJ2-3; 7 bases are a match to TRBD2. The CDR3 contains 15 residues. Germline CDR1 WSHSY, CDR2 SAAADI. With 5 bases clipped from V and 3 bases from J, the junction kept 8 bases outside the gene matches. The CDR3 bases are TGCGCCAGCAGTTCCTTGGGGCGGGGGACAGATACGCAGTATTTT. Protein: CASSSLGRGTDTQYF.

This clonotype was seen more than once but under ten times. This chain joins TRBV7-9 and TRBJ2-5, with TRBD2 as a possible D gene (5 bases). V was trimmed by 1 base and J by 5 bases, leaving 14 bases between them. CDR1 and CDR2 from the germline V gene are SEHNR and FQNEAQ (reference sequence). There are 15 residues in the CDR3. The DNA for the CDR3 is TGTGCCAGCAGCTTAGGAGGGCGACTAAAGGAGACCCAGTACTTC. This gives the protein CASSLGGRLKETQYF.